Included here is one TCR beta chain sequence, with context. The data stem from a study of neoadjuvant anti-PD-1 for oral cavity cancer. The time point: after neoadjuvant nivolumab, at surgical resection. Sequencing used immunoSEQ multiplex PCR; TCRdb keeps in-frame clones, though not all of them. This table has tens of thousands of clones, roughly nine tenths appearing once. V shed 0 bases and J shed 5 bases, with 11 bases lying between them. The CDR3 runs 14 residues. Germline-derived CDR1 and CDR2 are SGHRS and YFSETQ. The chain employs TRBV5-1 and TRBJ2-5; weak D call: TRBD2 (6 bases). This specimen consisted of PBMCs, obtained after nivolumab (anti-PD-1) treatment. This sequence was found in a person aged 35-79 years with oral cavity squamous cell carcinoma. For the CDR3, the DNA is TGCGCCAGCAGCTTGGTCGGGAGTGAGGAGACCCAGTACTTC. It codes for CASSLVGSEETQYF. The full variable domain, in which reference TRBV5-1 and TRBJ2-5 provide the parts outside the CDR3, is KAGVTQTPRYLIKTRGQQVTLSCSPISGHRSVSWYQQTPGQGLQFLFEYFSETQRNKGNFPGRFSGRQFSNSRSEMNVSTLELGDSALYLCASSLVGSEETQYFGPGTRLLVL.